Listed below are T cell receptor beta chains from one sample, sequenced in a study of OX40 agonist ivuxolimab in advanced cancers. Generated by immunoSEQ multiplex PCR, the TCRdb table keeps only in-frame clones and is missing some. The table records about 20,000 clones, approximately 87% of them present only once. This specimen was CD4+ or CD8+ T cells sorted from blood, taken in a trial of the OX40 agonist ivuxolimab. These receptors were obtained from an adult with an advanced solid tumor such as melanoma, head and neck, liver or kidney cancer. Each CDR3 is given with its conserved first and last residue. D genes are given only for firm matches. The listing skips clone size in some rows; elsewhere it reads once, few, many or a size class.

length | J | V | size | D | DNA | CDR3
15 | TRBJ2-3 | TRBV15 | - | TRBD1 | TGTGCCACCAGCAGATCCCGGACAGGGTACGATACGCAGTATTTT | CATSRSRTGYDTQYF
13 | TRBJ1-1 | TRBV28 | - | - | TGTGCCAGCAGGACAGGCGTGAACACTGAAGCTTTCTTT | CASRTGVNTEAFF
14 | TRBJ2-7 | TRBV7-2 | - | - | TGTGCCAGCAGCGCCGGGGGATTCGGGGACGAGCAGTACTTC | CASSAGGFGDEQYF
14 | TRBJ1-1 | TRBV4-3 | few | - | TGCGCCAGCAGCCAAGACCTTAGGAACACTGAAGCTTTCTTT | CASSQDLRNTEAFF
15 | TRBJ1-5 | TRBV6-1 | - | TRBD1 | TGTGCCAGCACCCCCGGGACAGTTAGCAATCAGCCCCAGCATTTT | CASTPGTVSNQPQHF
15 | TRBJ2-7 | TRBV30 | - | - | TGTGCCTGGACCCCTTGGCGGGGATACCCTGACGAGCAGTACTTC | CAWTPWRGYPDEQYF
16 | TRBJ2-2 | TRBV11-2 | - | - | TGTGCCAGCAGCTTAGAAGTAGCCAGAGTCGCTGGGGAGCTGTTTTTT | CASSLEVARVAGELFF
16 | TRBJ1-1 | TRBV5-5 | medium-sized | - | TGTGCCAGCAGCTCCTGGGTGGGGGACACTGCCGTGGAAGCTTTCTTT | CASSSWVGDTAVEAFF
15 | TRBJ2-2 | TRBV9 | - | - | TGTGCCAGCAGCCCCGCCAGCGGAGGGAGCGGGGAGCTGTTTTTT | CASSPASGGSGELFF
15 | TRBJ1-5 | TRBV7-9 | - | - | TGTGCCAGCAGCTACGGGGGTTTTGGCAATCAGCCCCAGCATTTT | CASSYGGFGNQPQHF
17 | TRBJ2-1 | TRBV25-1 | - | - | TGTGCCAGCAGTGAAAGCTATGCATTCACGGGAGACAATGAGCAGTTCTTC | CASSESYAFTGDNEQFF
15 | TRBJ2-2 | TRBV4-3 | - | - | TGCGCCAGCAGCCAAGATTCTAGCCGGGCCGGGGAGCTGTTTTTT | CASSQDSSRAGELFF
11 | TRBJ2-7 | TRBV5-1 | - | - | TGCGCCAGCAGCTTGGGGTACGAGCAGTACTTC | CASSLGYEQYF
17 | TRBJ2-5 | TRBV18 | - | TRBD1 | TGTGCCAGCTCACCACCGGGACAGGCTTCTCCACAAGAGACCCAGTACTTC | CASSPPGQASPQETQYF
15 | TRBJ2-7 | TRBV6-5 | once | TRBD1 | TGTGCCAGCAGGGATTCCGGGACAGGGGGCGATGAGCAGTACTTC | CASRDSGTGGDEQYF
14 | TRBJ2-1 | TRBV27 | - | - | TGTGCCAGCAGTTACCGGGACTCCAACAATGAGCAGTTCTTC | CASSYRDSNNEQFF
16 | TRBJ2-1 | TRBV19 | - | TRBD2 | TGTGCCAGTAGTTCAAGGACTAGCGGGAGATCGGCAGAGCAGTTCTTC | CASSSRTSGRSAEQFF
15 | TRBJ2-7 | TRBV30 | once | TRBD2 | TGTGCCTGGAGTGTACGGGGACTAGCGGTTTACGAGCAGTACTTC | CAWSVRGLAVYEQYF
12 | TRBJ2-2 | TRBV2 | - | - | TGTGCCAGCAGCAGTTTAACCGGGGAGCTGTTTTTT | CASSSLTGELFF
15 | TRBJ1-1 | TRBV4-1 | - | - | TGCGCCAGCAGCCAAGAGGGGACGGTGAACACTGAAGCTTTCTTT | CASSQEGTVNTEAFF
13 | TRBJ1-1 | TRBV5-5 | - | - | TGTGCCAGCGATCCCTGGGGCAACACTGAAGCTTTCTTT | CASDPWGNTEAFF
13 | TRBJ1-2 | TRBV27 | - | - | TGTGCCAGCAGTTTATTTACAGGGTCGGGCTACACCTTC | CASSLFTGSGYTF
12 | TRBJ2-7 | TRBV7-9 | - | - | TGTGCCAGCAGCCCGACGGGCTACGAGCAGTACTTC | CASSPTGYEQYF
16 | TRBJ2-1 | TRBV27 | - | TRBD1 | TGTGCCAGCAGTTACACCGGGACAGGGAATTCCGATGAGCAGTTCTTC | CASSYTGTGNSDEQFF
17 | TRBJ1-6 | TRBV7-6 | - | - | TGTGCCAGCAGCTTAGAGGGGAGACAGAACTATAATTCACCCCTCCACTTT | CASSLEGRQNYNSPLHF
15 | TRBJ1-3 | TRBV6-5 | - | - | TGTGCCAGCAGTTATGGCCAGGGCGCTGGAAACACCATATATTTT | CASSYGQGAGNTIYF
16 | TRBJ1-1 | TRBV19 | - | - | TGTGCCAGTAGTATCCTGGGGGGGTCGGCGAACACTGAAGCTTTCTTT | CASSILGGSANTEAFF
13 | TRBJ1-5 | TRBV6-5 | - | - | TGTGCCAGCAGCCCCGACGGGTCGGGGCCCCAGCATTTT | CASSPDGSGPQHF
12 | TRBJ1-1 | TRBV10-3 | few | - | TGTGCCATCAGTGACGGGAACACTGAAGCTTTCTTT | CAISDGNTEAFF
15 | TRBJ1-1 | TRBV9 | - | - | TGTGCCAGCAGCGCCTCCTCGGGGGACAACACTGAAGCTTTCTTT | CASSASSGDNTEAFF
13 | TRBJ2-3 | TRBV13 | - | - | TGTGCCAGCAGCTTAGGCTCCACAGATACGCAGTATTTT | CASSLGSTDTQYF